This TCR beta chain appears in the sequencing data of a study of cytomegalovirus exposure and HLA in healthy donors. Whole-study context: Early on, a data release was issued that held 65 million to 100 million unique TCRs from HLA-typed donors. General observations from the study: Certain indistinguishable V segments, among them TRBV6-2 and TRBV6-3, were excluded.

The CDR3 consists of 13 residues. Germline CDR1 is SGHNT and CDR2 is YYREEE (reference sequence). V dropped 6 bases and J dropped 2 bases, with 11 bases sitting between them. Comment on this clone: Its antigen is unknown.

PCR employed 60 Vbeta and 13 Jbeta primers. Using immunoSEQ multiplex PCR, the repertoire was profiled, and TCRdb retains in-frame clones only, with some absent. The sample holds 200,000 or so clones; around 73% are singletons and the top ten take 3.8%. The chain uses TRBV5-4 and TRBJ1-1; possibly TRBD1 for D (6 bases). Specimen: PBMCs. The receptor comes from a male donor in good health and CMV-seronegative. Here the CDR3 DNA reads TGTGCCAGCACCTCCAGGGGAAACACTGAAGCTTTCTTT. Protein product: CASTSRGNTEAFF.